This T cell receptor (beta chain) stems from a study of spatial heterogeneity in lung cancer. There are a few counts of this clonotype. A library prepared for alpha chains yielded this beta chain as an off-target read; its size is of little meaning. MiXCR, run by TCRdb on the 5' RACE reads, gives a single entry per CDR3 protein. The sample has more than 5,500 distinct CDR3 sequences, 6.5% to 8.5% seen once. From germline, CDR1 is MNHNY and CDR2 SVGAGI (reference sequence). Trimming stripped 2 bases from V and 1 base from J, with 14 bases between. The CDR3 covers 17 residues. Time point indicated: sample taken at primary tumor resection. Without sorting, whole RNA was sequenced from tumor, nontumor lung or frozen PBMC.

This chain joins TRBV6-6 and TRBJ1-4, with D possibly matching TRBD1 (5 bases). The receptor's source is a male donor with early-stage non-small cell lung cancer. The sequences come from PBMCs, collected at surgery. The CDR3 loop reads CASSYPRAQGTNEKLFF. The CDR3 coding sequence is TGTGCCAGCAGTTACCCCCGGGCCCAGGGAACTAATGAAAAACTGTTTTTT.